The TCR beta chain described here comes from a study of blood T cell repertoires in COVID-19. Across the whole study: Italy, Spain and the United States were the sources of the convalescent and acute COVID-19 samples.

Sequencing used immunoSEQ multiplex PCR; TCRdb keeps in-frame clones, though not all of them. The table has about 98,000 clones, approximately 78% seen once. CDR3 length: 11 residues. Germline V CDR1 and CDR2: KGHSH, LQKENI. The germline V and J ends were trimmed by 3 bases and 3 bases, with 2 bases remaining between them. The sample holds a few counts of this clone. Other DNA sequences from this sample encode an identical CDR3 as well. This chain uses TRBV18 with TRBJ2-5; no reliable D call. Sequenced: peripheral blood. The receptor was isolated from a man aged 55 to 70 with active or convalescent COVID-19. The DNA of the CDR3 is TGTGCCAGCTCACCCAAAGAGACCCAGTACTTC. Its translation: CASSPKETQYF.